The rows below give T cell receptor beta chains drawn from one sample of a study of blood T cell repertoires in COVID-19. The assay was immunoSEQ multiplex PCR, and TCRdb's table has in-frame clones only and misses some. In the table there are 70,000 to 75,000 clones, roughly four fifths of which are singletons. The sample taken for sequencing was peripheral blood. These receptors came from a man in his 70s with acute or convalescent COVID-19. The CDR3 runs from the conserved cysteine through the conserved F or W. A D gene is named only where the DNA matches it firmly. Where a row states a size, it is once, few, many or the class of an expanded clone; other rows omit it.

TRBD2	TRBV7-9	TRBJ2-1	.	CASSLVGGRAMSSYNEQFF	TGTGCCAGCAGCTTAGTCGGCGGGAGGGCCATGAGCTCCTACAATGAGCAGTTCTTC
TRBD1	TRBV7-9	TRBJ1-1	.	CASSPDRGNTEAFF	TGTGCCAGCAGCCCAGACAGGGGAAACACTGAAGCTTTCTTT
.	TRBV27	TRBJ1-6	.	CASSFQGNNSPLHF	TGTGCCAGCAGTTTCCAGGGAAATAATTCACCCCTCCACTTT
TRBD2	TRBV7-2	TRBJ2-2	once	CASSGTSGNTGELFF	TGTGCCAGCAGCGGGACTAGCGGAAACACCGGGGAGCTGTTTTTT
.	TRBV28	TRBJ1-1	.	CASRQGNTEAFF	TGTGCCAGCAGGCAGGGTAACACTGAAGCTTTCTTT
TRBD1	TRBV5-1	TRBJ2-1	once	CASSPGQGVRNEQFF	TGCGCCAGCAGCCCGGGACAGGGAGTACGGAATGAGCAGTTCTTC
TRBD2	TRBV29-1	TRBJ2-7	.	CSVVTSGGGREQYF	TGCAGCGTTGTCACTAGCGGGGGGGGCAGGGAGCAGTACTTC
.	TRBV7-6	TRBJ2-5	.	CASSLGTNQETQYF	TGTGCCAGCAGCTTAGGGACAAACCAAGAGACCCAGTACTTC
TRBD2	TRBV19	TRBJ2-1	.	CASTTGGRLIEEQFF	TGTGCCAGTACCACGGGAGGTCGTCTGATAGAGGAGCAGTTCTTC
.	TRBV4-2	TRBJ1-1	.	CASSQGKAGAEAFF	TGTGCCAGCAGCCAAGGAAAGGCGGGCGCTGAAGCTTTCTTT
.	TRBV6-5	TRBJ2-2	.	CASSDTSPGELFF	TGTGCCAGCAGCGACACTAGTCCCGGGGAGCTGTTTTTT
.	TRBV19	TRBJ1-5	.	CASSRQSSNQPQHF	TGTGCCAGTAGTCGACAGTCTAGCAATCAGCCCCAGCATTTT
.	TRBV9	TRBJ2-1	.	CASSVEGSEQFF	TGTGCCAGCAGCGTAGAGGGGTCTGAGCAGTTCTTC
.	TRBV28	TRBJ2-7	.	CASSLAGTGEQYF	TGTGCCAGCAGTTTAGCGGGGACCGGCGAGCAGTACTTC
.	TRBV12-3/TRBV12-4	TRBJ1-1	.	CASKAGMNTEAFF	TGTGCCAGCAAGGCGGGGATGAACACTGAAGCTTTCTTT
TRBD1	TRBV9	TRBJ1-1	.	CASSVVGRGDMNTEAFF	TGTGCCAGCAGCGTAGTGGGCAGGGGGGATATGAACACTGAAGCTTTCTTT
.	TRBV10-2	TRBJ2-3	.	CASSERVRDTQYF	TGCGCCAGCAGTGAGCGAGTTAGAGATACGCAGTATTTT
TRBD1	TRBV6-1	TRBJ2-7	.	CASSEAQAGGYEQYF	TGTGCCAGCAGTGAAGCTCAGGCAGGGGGCTACGAGCAGTACTTC